This TCR beta chain stems from a study of CD8 T cells in ankylosing spondylitis. Overall study findings and caveats: Relatively rare in peripheral blood, disease-linked clones were also CD8+. Ankylosing spondylitis blood seemed to carry a telltale TCR beta motif made of eight highly homologous variants.

The germline CDR1 and CDR2 sequences are LGHNA and YSLEER. V was shortened by 0 bases and J by 13 bases, with 10 bases between the two germline ends. This CDR3 region has 13 residues. By quantitative 5'-RACE with molecular barcodes, the TCR beta libraries were made. In TCRdb, the 5' RACE reads were re-called with MiXCR into one record per CDR3 protein. This sample carries 450,000 to 550,000 distinct CDR3 sequences, about 5% of them seen once, and the ten largest clones take roughly 3.5%. This clonotype showed up many times. Antigen specificity is unknown. The receptor's source is a male donor with ankylosing spondylitis. The V gene is TRBV4-3, the J gene TRBJ1-6, with a tentative D call TRBD1 (6 bases). Sequencing was performed on blood, either unsorted or a sorted T cell fraction (not recorded which). This chain's CDR3 is CASSQEQGRPLHF. In DNA form, the CDR3 reads TGCGCCAGCAGCCAAGAACAGGGTCGGCCCCTCCACTTT.